The present entry profiles one TCR beta chain with its context. The antigen remains unidentified. This sample is part of a study of T-cell memory formation after mild COVID-19. Study-wide background: Largely, the TCR clusters proved donor specific. Study-wide findings and caveats: Cross-reactive memory appears to have joined, as suggested by some responding clones showing up in pre-infection memory. Contracting clones localized mainly to CM and EM when CD4+ and mainly to EMRA when CD8+.

With constant-segment primers, 5'RACE yielded cDNA libraries of TCR alpha and TCR beta that carried sample barcodes and UMIs. One entry per CDR3 protein, called by TCRdb with MiXCR from the 5' RACE reads. The table shows hundreds of thousands of distinct CDR3 sequences, with roughly 17% occurring only once. This CDR3 spans 13 amino acids. Germline values: CDR1 KGHDR, CDR2 SFDVKD. The ends lost 7 bases at V and 8 bases at J; junction bases unmatched: 2. Material: PBMCs or a T cell subset sorted from them (not recorded which). The gene calls are TRBV24-1 and TRBJ2-1, with 12 positions matching TRBD2. The receptor was isolated from an adult woman who had mild COVID-19 (a few samples of this study predate the infection). Cell type and time point are not known. The CDR3 nucleotides are TGTGCCACCAGGGGGACTAGCGGGTATGAGCAGTTCTTC. Its protein product is CATRGTSGYEQFF.